This is a list of T cell receptor beta chains from one sample in a study of response to subunit inactivated influenza vaccine. TCRdb ran MiXCR on the RT-PCR reads and lists one entry per CDR3 protein. This table has some 850,000 distinct CDR3 sequences, around a sixth appearing once. The material was PBMCs from blood, obtained more than 4 days after vaccination. Every receptor here comes from a man in his fifties or sixties who received an inactivated influenza vaccine. The CDR3 runs from the conserved cysteine through the conserved F or W. The D gene is left open where the match is weak. Only some rows state a clone size, as once, few, many or a class for expanded clones.

>TRBJ2-1|TRBD2|TRBV11-2|NA
TGTGCCAGCAGCAGGGGACTAGCGGACAACAATGAGCAGTTCTTC
CASSRGLADNNEQFF
>TRBJ2-3|TRBD1|TRBV15|NA
TGTGCCACCAGCAGAGATCGGAAAGGGACAGGGAATTTT
CATSRDRKGTGNF
>TRBJ2-7|TRBD1|TRBV7-7|few
TGTGCCAGCAGCTTAAGGGACAGATACTACGAGCAGTACTTC
CASSLRDRYYEQYF
>TRBJ2-3|TRBD1|TRBV6-1|NA
TGTGCCAGCAGCTCAGACAGGGGGAGGGTGGATACGCAGTATTTT
CASSSDRGRVDTQYF
>TRBJ2-6|NA|TRBV5-1|few
TGCGCCAGCAGCTTGGCCTTGGGCAGGGAGAGCTCTGGGGCCAACGTCCTGACTTTC
CASSLALGRESSGANVLTF
>TRBJ2-5|TRBD1|TRBV5-1|few
TGCGCCAGCAGCCCACGACCTATCCAGGGGGCCATGGGTTTAGAGACCCAGTACTTC
CASSPRPIQGAMGLETQYF
>TRBJ2-1|TRBD2|TRBV7-8|few
TGTGCCAGCAGACCGACTAGCGGGCTTGCCTACAATGAGCAGTTCTTC
CASRPTSGLAYNEQFF
>TRBJ2-2|TRBD2|TRBV6-1|few
TGTGCCAGCAGTGAAAGTCTAGCGGGACTTCGCACCGGGGAGCTGTTTTTT
CASSESLAGLRTGELFF
>TRBJ1-5|NA|TRBV10-2|few
TGCGCCAGCAGTGTGGCAGGCAATCAGCCCCAGCATTTT
CASSVAGNQPQHF
>TRBJ2-4|NA|TRBV15|NA
TGTGCCACCAGCAGAGGGGGCGCGGTGGGCAAAAACATTCAGTACTTC
CATSRGGAVGKNIQYF
>TRBJ1-5|TRBD1|TRBV20-1|many
TGCAGTGCGAGGGACAGGGGGAATCAGCCCCAGCATTTT
CSARDRGNQPQHF
>TRBJ2-6|NA|TRBV11-2|few
TGTGCCAGCAGACCCAGGGACATAGCCGGGGCCAACGTCCTGACTTTC
CASRPRDIAGANVLTF
>TRBJ1-2|TRBD1|TRBV24-1|few
TGTGCCACCAGTGATCCTGGACAGGGGGCAATGGGCTACACCTTC
CATSDPGQGAMGYTF
>TRBJ1-5|NA|TRBV20-1|many
TGCAGTGCTAGGCCCCCAGGGGGCAATCAGCCCCAGCATTTT
CSARPPGGNQPQHF
>TRBJ1-2|NA|TRBV29-1|NA
TGCAGCGTTGGGGGCAGGGTTGTTGGCTACACCTTC
CSVGGRVVGYTF
>TRBJ2-1|TRBD2|TRBV6-1|NA
TGTGCCAGCAGCCAACTAGCGGGAGGGAAGGGGAATGAGCAGTTCTTC
CASSQLAGGKGNEQFF
>TRBJ2-7|NA|TRBV6-5|few
TGTGCCAGCAGTCACCGGGACGGAGCCTACGAGCAGTACTTC
CASSHRDGAYEQYF
>TRBJ2-3|NA|TRBV7-9|few
TGTGCCAGCAGCCCCACCGGGACCAGGGATATACGGCAGTATTTT
CASSPTGTRDIRQYF
>TRBJ2-7|NA|TRBV28|NA
TGTGCCAGCAGTCCCGGGACACCTCAGGGGCCTTACGAGCAGTACTTC
CASSPGTPQGPYEQYF
>TRBJ1-1|TRBD1|TRBV7-9|few
TGTGCCAGCAGCTTAGTCACAGGGGTGTCGGCTGAAGCTTTCTTT
CASSLVTGVSAEAFF
>TRBJ2-5|NA|TRBV7-2|NA
TGTGCCAGCAGCTTAGCGCGATTAAAAGGGACCCAGTACTTC
CASSLARLKGTQYF
>TRBJ2-3|NA|TRBV11-2|NA
TGTGCCAGCAGCCCCGACGGGGTGTGGGGGGCGACGCAGTATTTT
CASSPDGVWGATQYF
>TRBJ2-1|TRBD1|TRBV4-3|NA
TGCGCCAGCAGCCAGGCCCCAGGGGGCGCAGATAATGAGCAGTTCTTC
CASSQAPGGADNEQFF
>TRBJ2-1|NA|TRBV28|NA
TGTGCCAGCAGTTTAGGCATAAGCAGCTACAATGAGCAGTTCTTC
CASSLGISSYNEQFF
>TRBJ2-1|NA|TRBV6-2/TRBV6-3|many
TGTGCCAGCAGTTACTTAGCGGAGGGCGAGAATGAGCAGTTCTTC
CASSYLAEGENEQFF
>TRBJ2-1|NA|TRBV9|NA
TGTGCCAGCAGCGACGACACTGTGGATGAGCAGTTCTTC
CASSDDTVDEQFF
>TRBJ2-5|TRBD2|TRBV9|NA
TGTGCCAGCAGCGTAGCTACTAGCGTGGGCCAAGAGACCCAGTACTTC
CASSVATSVGQETQYF
>TRBJ2-3|NA|TRBV12-3/TRBV12-4|many
TGTGCCAGCAAGGGGGCAGATACGCAGTATTTT
CASKGADTQYF
>TRBJ2-2|NA|TRBV2|NA
TGTGCCAGCAGAAAGGCGATGGCCGGGGAGCTGTTTTTT
CASRKAMAGELFF
>TRBJ2-2|NA|TRBV11-3|few
TGTGCCAGCAGCCAAGGACTGCCCGGGCCCGGGGAGCTGTTTTTT
CASSQGLPGPGELFF
>TRBJ2-2|NA|TRBV10-3|NA
TGTGCCATCAGAACTAGTACCGGGGAGCTGTTTTTT
CAIRTSTGELFF
>TRBJ2-1|TRBD2|TRBV11-1|NA
TGTGCCAGCAGCACGCCGGGACTAGCGGGAGGAGGCCCGTACAATGAGCAGTTCTTC
CASSTPGLAGGGPYNEQFF